Below, 28 T cell receptor beta chains from the same sample are listed, as sequenced in a study of regulatory T cells in long-lasting Graves disease. CDR3-region Arm-PCR and iRepertoire HTBI primers produced the TCR beta libraries. TCRdb passed the multiplex PCR reads through MiXCR, listing each CDR3 protein once. The repertoire holds approximately 400,000 distinct CDR3 sequences, with around a sixth as singletons. Documented time point: newly diagnosed GD, antithyroid drugs for less than 3 months. PBMC RNA served as the TCR library source. The source was peripheral blood mononuclear cells (PBMCs), collected at new diagnosis, from a patient treated with antithyroid drugs. The receptors shown here come from a female donor with Graves disease.

The rearrangement uses TRBV11-2 and TRBJ2-7; D may be TRBD2 (6 bases). V lost 5 bases to trimming and J lost 0 bases, with 14 bases between them. CDR3 length: 15 residues. Germline V gene sequence: CDR1 SGHAT, CDR2 FQNNGV. The CDR3 bases are TGTGCCAGCAGCGGGGGGAGCGGAAGCTCCTACGAGCAGTACTTC. As protein: CASSGGSGSSYEQYF.

This clonotype has a handful of counts. The V and J genes are TRBV20-1 and TRBJ2-1; 10 bases are shared with TRBD1. The germline V gene encodes CDR1 DFQATT and CDR2 SNEGSKA (reference sequence). The ends lost 6 bases at V and 10 bases at J; junction bases unmatched: 18. The CDR3 contains 16 residues. CDR3 residues: CSAPHAGDRGMGEQFF. In nucleotides, the CDR3 is TGCAGTGCCCCCCATGCTGGGGACAGGGGTATGGGGGAGCAGTTCTTC.

This clonotype was seen repeatedly, ten times or more. The V gene is TRBV7-9, the J gene TRBJ2-5, with 8 bases identical to TRBD2. CDR1 and CDR2 (germline): SEHNR, FQNEAQ (reference sequence). V was pared by 5 bases and J by 2 bases, with 10 bases of the junction left unmatched. This CDR3 has 16 amino acids. In DNA, the CDR3 is TGTGCCAGCAGCCGGATGGCGGGGGGCCCTCAAGAGACCCAGTACTTC. Amino acids: CASSRMAGGPQETQYF.

The chain joins TRBV7-3 to TRBJ1-5; no clear D. The CDR3 sequence is 13 residues long. Germline values: CDR1 SGHTA, CDR2 FQGTGA. The ends were cut back, 2 bases at V and 8 bases at J, with 10 bases in the middle. The CDR3, as DNA: TGTGCCAGCAGCTTAGGGCTCGCGAAGCCCCAGCATTTT. Protein product: CASSLGLAKPQHF.

This clonotype was counted ten times or more. V and J are TRBV5-1 and TRBJ2-1; maybe TRBD2 (6 bases). The V gene lost 0 bases and the J gene lost 8 bases, with 15 bases spanning the gap. The length of the CDR3 is 15 residues. Germline V gene data show CDR1 as SGHRS and CDR2 as YFSETQ. As DNA, the CDR3 is TGCGCCAGCAGCTTGGACGACGGGAGTGTCTATGAGCAGTTCTTC. Protein product: CASSLDDGSVYEQFF.

This clonotype occurred many times. The chain links TRBV3-1 to TRBJ2-7; TRBD2 matches 7 bases. The CDR3 spans 14 residues. Germline V gene lookup returns CDR1 LGHDT and CDR2 YNNKEL (reference sequence). The J segment lost 6 bases and the V segment lost 2 bases, leaving 7 bases of the junction unmatched. DNA of the CDR3: TGTGCCAGCAGCCAACGAGGACTAGTCCCCGAGCAGTACTTC. Its protein is CASSQRGLVPEQYF.

The table lists this clonotype with a few counts. The chain uses TRBV28 and TRBJ1-4, with 7 bases aligning to TRBD1. V was clipped by 6 bases and J by 5 bases; unmatched bases: 6. The CDR3 has 14 amino acids. The germline gives CDR1 MDHEN, CDR2 SYDVKM. This CDR3 is CASRKDRWNEKLFF. The DNA for the CDR3 is TGTGCCAGCAGGAAGGACAGGTGGAATGAAAAACTGTTTTTT.

This clonotype was seen many times. CDR3 nucleotide sequence: TGTGCCAGCAGGCGGACGGAGAACACTGAAGCTTTCTTT. This sequence encodes CASRRTENTEAFF. The rearrangement links TRBV2 to TRBJ1-1; D remains ambiguous. CDR1 is SNHLY, CDR2 FYNNEI, per germline. V was cut by 6 bases and J by 1 base, with 9 bases left in between. The CDR3 runs to 13 residues.

This clonotype was counted only a few times. V is TRBV30 and J is TRBJ1-1; D is unclear. CDR1 is GTSNPN, CDR2 SVGIG, per germline (reference sequence). The CDR3 is 15 residues long. Trimming removed 5 bases at V and 6 bases at J, with 22 bases between. Here the CDR3 reads CAWLRANQEKPEAFF. CDR3 sequence (DNA): TGTGCCTGGCTCCGGGCGAATCAGGAGAAACCTGAAGCTTTCTTT.

This clonotype was seen at least ten times. This chain links TRBV28 with TRBJ2-7; D remains ambiguous. V lost 2 bases and J lost 6, with 11 bases in between. Germline values: CDR1 MDHEN, CDR2 SYDVKM. This CDR3 has 13 residues. The CDR3, as DNA: TGTGCCAGCAGTTTACCAGAGACGGGCGAGCAGTACTTC. It encodes CASSLPETGEQYF.

This clonotype came up many times. This chain joins TRBV12-3 or TRBV12-4 and TRBJ1-6; tentative D call: TRBD1 (5 bases). The CDR3 runs 16 residues. The V end was cut by 6 bases, the J end by 0 bases, with 12 bases between. CDR3 in amino acids: CASSPGPSSYNSPLHF. CDR3 sequence (DNA): TGTGCCAGCAGCCCAGGGCCCAGCTCCTATAATTCACCCCTCCACTTT.

This chain connects TRBV28 to TRBJ2-5; 7 bases are shared with TRBD2. After removal of 5 bases from V and 6 bases from J, the junction contained 6 bases not matched to a gene. This CDR3 region has 13 residues. Per the germline V gene, CDR1 is MDHEN and CDR2 is SYDVKM. CDR3 nucleotide sequence: TGTGCCAGCAGTCGCCAGGGAGGGAAGACCCAGTACTTC. This gives the protein CASSRQGGKTQYF.

This clonotype was recorded many times. The chain uses TRBV3-1 and TRBJ2-5; 7 bases are a match to TRBD1. Germline V lookup: CDR1 LGHDT, CDR2 YNNKEL (reference sequence). Trimming removed 4 bases from V and 4 bases from J; junction bases left unmatched: 15. The CDR3 is made up of 17 amino acids. CDR3 protein: CASSRRQTGSSVETQYF. CDR3 coding DNA: TGTGCCAGCAGCCGCCGGCAGACAGGGTCTTCGGTAGAGACCCAGTACTTC.

Many counts were recorded for this clonotype. The chain uses TRBV7-2 and TRBJ2-1, with unresolved D. V was cut by 1 base and J by 5 bases, with 3 bases left in between. CDR1 SGHTA and CDR2 FQGNSA come from the germline V gene. CDR3 length: 12 residues. The CDR3 DNA follows: TGTGCCAGCAGCTTAGACAACAATGAGCAGTTCTTC. It specifies CASSLDNNEQFF.

This clonotype came up many times. This chain links TRBV6-1 with TRBJ1-2; D call uncertain. The V end was cut by 7 bases, the J end by 4 bases, with 10 bases between. The germline V gene encodes CDR1 MNHNS and CDR2 SASEGT. The CDR3 consists of 12 residues. The DNA of the CDR3 is TGTGCCAGCACGCACTCCGGCTATGGCTACACCTTC. Protein: CASTHSGYGYTF.

This clonotype occurred a few times. The V and J genes are TRBV29-1 and TRBJ2-7; D is uncertain. The length of the CDR3 is 14 residues. V lost 4 bases to trimming and J lost 0 bases, with 13 bases between them. Germline CDR1 reads SQVTM; CDR2 reads ANQGSEA. CDR3 amino acids: CSVGGAMSSYEQYF. CDR3 nucleotides: TGCAGCGTTGGAGGAGCTATGAGCTCCTACGAGCAGTACTTC.

This clonotype appeared many times. The rearrangement joins TRBV6-1 to TRBJ1-5, with a possible D match to TRBD1 (5 bases). CDR3 length: 16 residues. The V end was cut by 6 bases, the J end by 0 bases, with 15 bases between. Germline lookup yields CDR1 MNHNS and CDR2 SASEGT. For the CDR3, the DNA is TGTGCCAGCAGGGGGCGGAATTCAAATAGCAATCAGCCCCAGCATTTT. Translating gives CASRGRNSNSNQPQHF.

A few counts support this clonotype. The chain has TRBV28 and TRBJ2-5; weak D call: TRBD2 (6 bases). The CDR3 runs 16 residues. Germline-derived CDR1 and CDR2 are MDHEN and SYDVKM. V was clipped by 3 bases and J by 5 bases, with 19 bases between them. CDR3 sequence reads: CASSFFLAPRPETQYF. CDR3 DNA sequence: TGTGCCAGCAGTTTTTTCCTAGCGCCCCGACCGGAGACCCAGTACTTC.

The chain links TRBV5-6 to TRBJ2-1, with TRBD2 as a possible D gene (5 bases). V was pared by 1 base and J by 7 bases, with 12 bases between. The CDR3 loop spans 14 amino acids. CDR1 SGHDT and CDR2 YYEEEE come from the germline V gene. The DNA for the CDR3 is TGTGCCAGCAGCTTGATACCGACGGGGAATGAGCAGTTCTTC. Amino acids: CASSLIPTGNEQFF. Using reference TRBV5-6 and TRBJ2-1 for the parts outside the CDR3, the full variable domain is DAGVTQSPTHLIKTRGQQVTLRCSPKSGHDTVSWYQQALGQGPQFIFQYYEEEERQRGNFPDRFSGHQFPNYSSELNVNALLLGDSALYLCASSLIPTGNEQFFGPGTRLTVL.

The V call is TRBV24-1, the J call TRBJ2-1; no firm D call. CDR1 is KGHDR and CDR2 is SFDVKD in the germline V gene. The CDR3 loop spans 11 amino acids. The ends were cut back, 0 bases at V and 8 bases at J, with 1 base in the middle. In DNA, the CDR3 is TGTGCCACCAGTGATTTGGATGAGCAGTTCTTC. Translated, it gives CATSDLDEQFF.

This clonotype was detected only a few times. The V gene is TRBV7-2, the J gene TRBJ2-2, with TRBD2 matching 7 bases. Unmatched junction bases numbered 3, after V lost 5 bases and J lost 0 bases. Germline CDR1 SGHTA, CDR2 FQGNSA. The CDR3 contains 15 residues. In DNA, the CDR3 is TGTGCCAGCAGCCGGGGGGTTTCGAACACCGGGGAGCTGTTTTTT. Residues: CASSRGVSNTGELFF.

The sample holds many counts of this clonotype. The chain carries TRBV12-3 or TRBV12-4 and TRBJ1-6; 8 nucleotides line up with TRBD1. The CDR3 runs to 12 residues. The V gene end was trimmed by 10 bases and the J gene end by 9 bases; junction bases not matched to a gene: 5. As DNA, the CDR3 is TGTGCCATCAGGACAGGGTTTTCACCCCTCCACTTT. It encodes CAIRTGFSPLHF.

This clonotype has just a few counts. The V call is TRBV7-9, the J call TRBJ1-2, with 11 bases aligning to TRBD1. J was trimmed by 4 bases and V by 6 bases; bases with no gene match: 7. CDR1 and CDR2 from the germline V gene are SEHNR and FQNEAQ (reference sequence). CDR3 length: 15 amino acids. The CDR3 sequence is CASSGQGALSYGYTF. CDR3 in DNA: TGTGCCAGCAGTGGACAGGGGGCGCTTTCCTATGGCTACACCTTC.

A few counts support this clonotype. The chain couples TRBV10-3 to TRBJ2-5, with D possibly being TRBD1 (5 bases). CDR3 length: 12 amino acids. The germline CDR1 and CDR2 sequences are ENHRY and SYGVKD. Trimming took 3 bases from V and 3 from J, leaving 5 bases between them. The CDR3 DNA follows: TGTGCCATCAGTGACAGGGAAGAGACCCAGTACTTC. It translates to CAISDREETQYF.

V usage is TRBV4-1 and J usage is TRBJ1-6; possible D gene TRBD1, 5 bases. From germline, CDR1 is MGHRA and CDR2 YSYEKL. The CDR3 runs 17 residues. Between the trimmed V and J ends, which lost 0 bases and 6 bases, there was a span of 15 bases. CDR3: CASSQEARVFSNSPLHF. The CDR3, as DNA: TGCGCCAGCAGCCAAGAGGCCAGGGTGTTTTCTAATTCACCCCTCCACTTT.

The rearrangement joins TRBV12-5 to TRBJ2-7; the match to TRBD1 covers 7 bases. The CDR3 covers 15 residues. V lost 1 base and J lost 3; bases outside the gene matches: 6. Germline V CDR1 and CDR2: LGHNT, FRNRAP. The CDR3 DNA reads TGTGCTAGTGGTTTGGGATCGGGACAGAGCTACGAGCAGTACTTC. Its protein product is CASGLGSGQSYEQYF.

This clonotype was observed a single time. The rearrangement joins TRBV19 to TRBJ2-1, with D hard to call. Germline loops: CDR1 LNHDA, CDR2 SQIVND (reference sequence). The CDR3 is made up of 17 amino acids. Between the trimmed V and J ends, which lost 3 bases and 4 bases, there was a span of 19 bases. Here the CDR3 reads CASSIPTWGSSYNEQFF. The CDR3 DNA sequence: TGTGCCAGTAGTATCCCGACATGGGGTTCATCATACAATGAGCAGTTCTTC.

This clonotype was observed a handful of times. A single base separates this from a much larger clone, so it may be a read error. The chain joins TRBV7-9 to TRBJ1-1; perhaps TRBD1 as D (5 bases). Germline CDR1 SEHNR, CDR2 FQNEAQ (reference sequence). CDR3 length equals 16 residues. Between the trimmed V and J ends, which lost 1 base and 1 base, there was a span of 13 bases. CDR3 residues: CASSLVGTGSNTEAFF. As DNA, the CDR3 is TGTGCCAGCAGCTTAGTGGGGACCGGTTCGAACACTGAAGCTTTCTTT.